The following is a T cell receptor (beta chain) sequence with its context. This clone was counted between two and nine times. The target of this receptor is not known. There are no base qualities to consult, and no much larger clone falls within one base. At the junction V is shortened by 4 bases and J by 7 bases, with 13 bases in between. The CDR3 goes from the cysteine to the phenylalanine over 13 residues. Kept here is only the CDR3 DNA, which spans 39 bases and is read in frame from base 1. CDR1 and CDR2 were assigned from the germline V gene as SGHNT and YENEEA. This sample was included in a study of OX40 agonist ivuxolimab in advanced cancers. Context from the whole study: Ivuxolimab was an agonistic, fully human IgG2 monoclonal antibody directed against OX40 (CD134), a costimulatory receptor. Intravenous ivuxolimab was administered to patients every 2 weeks at six dose levels: 0.01, 0.1, 0.3, 1.5, 3 and 10 mg/kg. Among the 52 dose-escalation patients, around 20 had hepatocellular carcinoma, about 15 melanoma, 9 renal cell carcinoma and 9 head and neck cancer. In the dose-escalation cohort, 82.7% of patients were male, and the mean age was around 60 years, with a range of 23 to 79. Prior anti-PD-1, anti-PD-L1 or anti-CTLA-4 therapy was permitted, and about two fifths of dose-escalation patients had received checkpoint inhibitors. Partial responses occurred in three dose-escalation patients, of whom one had hepatocellular carcinoma and two had cutaneous melanoma. Peripheral TCRbeta sequencing was intended to test whether TCR sequence diversity was altered and clonal T-cell expansion was caused by ivuxolimab. The paper describes the monotherapy dose-escalation part (N of about 47 patients) of the phase I trial of ivuxolimab. Study-level results and caveats: The antigen specificity of the clonally expanded peripheral T cells was not determined. Low levels of normalized T-cell clonal expansion were also seen in some patients who did not respond. At doses of 0.1 to 3.0 mg/kg, clonal expansion of both CD4+ and CD8+ blood T cells was observed from baseline to week 6. In partial responders in the 0.1-3.0 mg/kg groups, normalized peripheral clonal expansion was found to be among the lowest, especially among CD8+ T cells. After ivuxolimab, more expanded clones were found on average in CD8+ T cells than in CD4+ T cells.

Patients with autoimmune disease history or receiving systemic immunosuppression were excluded from the trial. Peripheral blood for TCR sequencing was collected from all dose cohorts at baseline, on cycle 4 day 1, and on cycle 7 day 1. Samples came from an open-label, multicenter, first-in-human phase I dose-escalation trial of ivuxolimab. Adults with locally advanced or metastatic melanoma, renal cell, hepatocellular, or head and neck squamous cell carcinoma were enrolled in the trial. Before TCR sequencing, CD4+ T cells and CD8+ T cells from peripheral blood were sorted into separate populations. For sequencing of the TCRbeta CDR3 region, genomic DNA was extracted from the sorted cells. TCRbeta CDR3 regions were sequenced using the immunoSEQ Assay. The table comes from immuneACCESS by way of TCRdb, which keeps in-frame sequences with V and J called. Part of the clones is missing from these tables; in studies checked, under half for an unresolved V gene and the rest for unknown reasons. For this sample the table gives about 83,000 clones, of which around 85% were detected only once. The ten largest clones add up to approximately 7% of the sample.

Sequenced here: CD4+ or CD8+ T cells sorted from blood, sampled in a trial of the OX40 agonist ivuxolimab. Recombination connected TRBV11-3 to TRBJ1-1, with TRBD1 as a weak D call on 5 bases. This receptor was taken from an adult with an advanced solid tumor such as melanoma, head and neck, liver or kidney cancer. The nucleotide sequence is given as TGTGCCAGCAGCTCCCGGGACGCATATGAAGCTTTCTTT. It encodes CASSSRDAYEAFF.